This T cell receptor (beta chain) was recovered during a study of tumor-infiltrating lymphocytes in primary liver carcinoma. For the study at large: Measuring about 4 to 10 cm across, the tumors were staged as T1-T3 N0M0.

Starting material of 500 ng total RNA yielded TCR beta cDNA via a constant-region primer. For TCR beta, libraries were produced by three nested multiplex PCR rounds using slightly modified ARM-PCR. A C-beta reverse primer was combined with TRBV1-TRBV30 forward primers in the first two PCR rounds, and each round had approximately 9 cycles. TCRdb recomputed calls from the multiplex PCR reads with MiXCR, one row per CDR3 protein. Among about 44,000 distinct CDR3 sequences listed, more than 70% were seen once. As regards this clonotype: One junction end does not reproduce the germline sequence, and a read error may be involved.

Taking about 17-31 mg of unsorted bulk tissue, the authors co-extracted RNA and DNA. The CDR3 is 20 amino acids. Germline lookup yields CDR1 MNHNY and CDR2 SVGAGI (reference sequence). This chain uses TRBV6-6 with TRBJ2-6; D perhaps matches TRBD1 (6 bases). This sequence originates from a woman aged 25 to 45 with primary liver carcinoma and hepatitis B virus infection. The sequenced sample was tumor-adjacent normal liver tissue. The CDR3: CASGYYMPRGGLSGANVLTF. The CDR3 bases are TGTGCCAGCGGTTACTACATGCCCAGGGGTGGCCTTTCTGGGGCCAACGTCCTGACTTTC.